This T cell receptor beta chain is drawn from a study of CD8+ T cells in alopecia areata. Across the study: Treated patients were scored for severity by percent of scalp affected.

Study-level findings and limits: Patients displayed less clarity in TCR sharing than mice, a finding possibly related to HLA. In scalp, tofacitinib significantly decreased clonality and expanded CD8+ clones among the top 100.

As to treatment: oral pan-JAK inhibitor, 5-10 mg twice daily. Obtained from alopecia areata patients were lesional scalp punch biopsies along with peripheral blood. Concerning this clone itself: No antigen is known for it.

The CDR3 sequence is 12 residues long. Between the trimmed V and J ends, which lost 1 base and 6 bases, there was a span of 10 bases. From germline, CDR1 is SQVTM and CDR2 ANQGSEA. Extracted RNA was reverse transcribed into cDNA, the sequencing template. Generated by immunoSEQ multiplex PCR, the TCRdb table keeps only in-frame clones and is missing some. Of about 140,000 clones detected, 70% to 90% appear once; the ten largest clones hold about 12%. The chain links TRBV29-1 to TRBJ2-7; unclear D gene. The TCR originated in a human donor with alopecia areata. The sample consisted of CD8+ T cells sorted from blood, taken at week 4, from a patient treated with tofacitinib. DNA for the CDR3: TGCAGCGTTGAAGCTGACAAGCCCGAGCAGTACTTC. This gives the protein CSVEADKPEQYF.